This T cell receptor beta chain is from a study of blood T cell repertoires in COVID-19. Study in general: Samples of COVID-19 (acute and convalescent) were obtained from the United States, Italy and Spain. PBMCs, B-cell-depleted T cells, or T cells provided the cDNA or gDNA that made up the material.

Trimming left V 3 bases short and J 0 bases short, with 12 bases between. The CDR3 spans 15 residues. Germline V CDR1 and CDR2: SGHNT, YYREEE (reference sequence). Original analysis: For nucleated cells, counts were estimated from reference gene primer amplification. Here immunoSEQ multiplex PCR was the method, and the copy in TCRdb shows in-frame clones only, minus some. V, J and clone size are taken as reported in that table, and D and trimming were inferred from the DNA itself. The sample lists 200,000 or so clones; roughly 80% were seen once. Specimen: peripheral blood. V is TRBV5-4 and J is TRBJ1-1, with D possibly being TRBD1 (6 bases). This TCR came from a woman aged 25 to 39 who had recovered from COVID-19. For the CDR3, the DNA is TGTGCCAGCAGCTCCTGGACAGCAGTGAACACTGAAGCTTTCTTT. It translates to CASSSWTAVNTEAFF.